This TCR beta chain was recovered during a study of T cells after yellow fever vaccination. CDR3 size: 16 residues. The trim removed 4 bases at V and 2 bases at J, leaving 8 bases unmatched. Germline CDR1 and CDR2: SGHRS and YFSETQ. A single record per CDR3 protein comes from TCRdb applying MiXCR to the 5' RACE reads. Of fewer than 100,000 distinct CDR3 sequences listed, roughly 8.2% are singletons. The chain carries TRBV5-1 and TRBJ2-3, with 9 bases lining up with TRBD1. The receptor comes from a man aged 18 to 30 who received the YFV17D yellow fever vaccine. The source material was CD8+ T cells not binding an NS4B(214-222) dextramer, sorted from PBMCs, sampled less than 18 days after the first yellow fever vaccination. The CDR3: CASSGPGQGPTDTQYF. The CDR3 DNA reads TGCGCCAGCAGCGGACCGGGACAGGGACCCACAGATACGCAGTATTTT.